A selection of T cell receptor beta chains follows, all from one sample in a study of blood T cell repertoires in COVID-19. The assay was immunoSEQ multiplex PCR, and TCRdb's table has in-frame clones only and misses some. The sample lists some 230,000 clones; around 83% were seen once. The sequenced sample was peripheral blood. The receptors originated from a woman aged 80 or over with COVID-19, enrolled during active disease. Both conserved end residues are part of each CDR3. A D gene is named only where the DNA matches it firmly. Where a row states a size, it is once, few, many or the class of an expanded clone; other rows omit it.

D gene,clone size,V gene,J gene,CDR3 DNA,CDR3 protein
-,-,TRBV13,TRBJ2-6,TGTGCCAGCAGCTTAGGCGAGAAGCCGGGCTCTGGGGCCAACGTCCTGACTTTC,CASSLGEKPGSGANVLTF
-,-,TRBV7-9,TRBJ1-2,TGTGCCAGCAGCTTAGGCGGGGGCTACACCTTC,CASSLGGGYTF
-,-,TRBV3-1/TRBV3-2,TRBJ2-5,TGTGCCAGCAGCCAAGTTACACTAGGCCGAGAGACCCAGTACTTC,CASSQVTLGRETQYF
TRBD1,-,TRBV10-1,TRBJ2-4,TGCGCCAGCACTCCGAGGGACAGGACGGACAAAAACATTCAGTACTTC,CASTPRDRTDKNIQYF
-,-,TRBV6-5,TRBJ1-1,TGTGCCAGCAGTTACTCGAGTGGCAGGGCCCACACTGAAGCTTTCTTT,CASSYSSGRAHTEAFF
-,-,TRBV6-5,TRBJ2-3,TGTGCCAGCAGTTACACACAGGTGGCCACAGATACGCAGTATTTT,CASSYTQVATDTQYF
-,-,TRBV27,TRBJ2-3,TGTGCCAGCTCCATGGGGAGCCCAGATACGCAGTATTTT,CASSMGSPDTQYF
-,-,TRBV7-2,TRBJ1-1,TGTGCCAGCAGCAGGGGAACTGAAGCTTTCTTT,CASSRGTEAFF
-,-,TRBV12-5,TRBJ2-2,TGTGCTAGTGGACCGGGGGTATACACCGGGGAGCTGTTTTTT,CASGPGVYTGELFF
-,-,TRBV30,TRBJ2-1,TGTGCCTGGCAGGGGAGCTACAATGAGCAGTTCTTC,CAWQGSYNEQFF
-,-,TRBV7-2,TRBJ1-1,TGTGCCAGCAGCCTACTGGGAGGGGGAACGACTGAAGCTTTCTTT,CASSLLGGGTTEAFF
TRBD2,-,TRBV6-4,TRBJ2-1,TGTGCCAGCAGTGGACGGGAGGGCCTGGGGCAGTTCTTC,CASSGREGLGQFF
-,few,TRBV19,TRBJ1-2,TGTGCCAGTAGTACAACAGGGAACATCTATGGCTACACCTTC,CASSTTGNIYGYTF
-,-,TRBV6-5,TRBJ1-5,TGTGCCAGCAGTCAACAGGGAGGGGATCAGCCCCAGCATTTT,CASSQQGGDQPQHF
-,-,TRBV2,TRBJ1-2,TGTGCCAGCAGTGAAAACAGCCCTATTTACTATGGCTACACCTTC,CASSENSPIYYGYTF
-,-,TRBV18,TRBJ2-3,TGTGCCAGCTCACCTCTAACCGGGGTCACAGATACGCAGTATTTT,CASSPLTGVTDTQYF
-,-,TRBV6-5,TRBJ2-3,TGTGCCAGCAGACCCAGGCGTAGTGGAGATACGCAGTATTTT,CASRPRRSGDTQYF
-,-,TRBV19,TRBJ2-7,TGTGCCAGTAGTGCTCCGGGACTTAACCTCTACGAGCAGTACTTC,CASSAPGLNLYEQYF
TRBD1,few,TRBV19,TRBJ1-3,TGTGCCAGTAGTAGAAAGACAGGGAGCTCTGGAAACACCATATATTTT,CASSRKTGSSGNTIYF
TRBD1,-,TRBV28,TRBJ2-7,TGTGCCAGCGGAAGGGGACAGGCCTCCTACGAGCAGTACTTC,CASGRGQASYEQYF
-,-,TRBV18,TRBJ1-3,TGTGCCAGCTCACAGGACAGCAACTCTGGAAACACCATATATTTT,CASSQDSNSGNTIYF
TRBD1,-,TRBV18,TRBJ1-1,TGTGCCAGCTCCCTAGGACAGGGCGGTGAAGCTTTCTTT,CASSLGQGGEAFF
-,-,TRBV3-1/TRBV3-2,TRBJ2-2,TGTGCCAGCAGCCCGACACCGGGACATACCACCGGGGAGCTGTTTTTT,CASSPTPGHTTGELFF
-,-,TRBV15,TRBJ1-2,TGTGCCACCAGCAACCCGACGACAGCCAGCTATGGCTACACCTTC,CATSNPTTASYGYTF
TRBD2,-,TRBV18,TRBJ2-2,TGTGCCAGCTCTCTCCCGGGACTAGCGGGAACCGGGGAGCTGTTTTTT,CASSLPGLAGTGELFF
TRBD1,-,TRBV10-3,TRBJ1-2,TGTGCCATCACCGAGGACAGGGAGGATGGCTACACCTTC,CAITEDREDGYTF
-,-,TRBV28,TRBJ1-5,TGTGCCAGCAGTTTATGGCGCCTACGACAGGGCAATCAGCCCCAGCATTTT,CASSLWRLRQGNQPQHF
TRBD1,-,TRBV6-2/TRBV6-3,TRBJ1-5,TGTGCCAGCAGTCCGAGGGACAGGGCTCAGCCCCAGCATTTT,CASSPRDRAQPQHF
TRBD2,-,TRBV27,TRBJ2-2,TGTGCCAGCAGTTACACCAGACTAGCGATGAACACCGGGGAGCTGTTTTTT,CASSYTRLAMNTGELFF
TRBD1,-,TRBV5-1,TRBJ2-5,TGCGCCAGCAGCTCTGGGACAGGGAGGGAGACCCAGTACTTC,CASSSGTGRETQYF
-,few,TRBV19,TRBJ1-2,TGTGCCAGTAGTATGCCCCCTCCTGCGTATGGCTACACCTTC,CASSMPPPAYGYTF
-,-,TRBV3-1/TRBV3-2,TRBJ1-2,TGTGCCAGCAGCCAAGTCAACAGAAACTATGGCTACACCTTC,CASSQVNRNYGYTF
TRBD1,-,TRBV7-9,TRBJ1-2,TGTGCCAGCAGCCTGACAGGGGACTATGGCTACACCTTC,CASSLTGDYGYTF
TRBD1,-,TRBV30,TRBJ1-5,TGTGCCTGGGGAGGACAGGGCGTTCAGCCCCAGCATTTT,CAWGGQGVQPQHF
-,-,TRBV30,TRBJ1-4,TGTGCCTGGAGTCCCGGGATTGAAAAACTGTTTTTT,CAWSPGIEKLFF
-,-,TRBV19,TRBJ1-1,TGTGCCAGTAGTATAAACCCCCCAGGGGCCAAAACTGAAGCTTTCTTT,CASSINPPGAKTEAFF
-,-,TRBV7-9,TRBJ1-4,TGTGCCAGCAGCTTAGATGCAGGGTTTAATGAAAAACTGTTTTTT,CASSLDAGFNEKLFF
-,-,TRBV6-6,TRBJ1-5,TGTGCCAGCATTCGAGACCGGACTCCTCATCAGCCCCAGCATTTT,CASIRDRTPHQPQHF
TRBD2,-,TRBV28,TRBJ2-1,TGTGCCACCGGGAGGAATGAGCAGTTCTTC,CATGRNEQFF
-,-,TRBV5-1,TRBJ2-1,TGCGCCAGCAGCACCCCAGGGGCGAATGAGCAGTTCTTC,CASSTPGANEQFF
-,-,TRBV4-1,TRBJ1-5,TGCGCCAGCAGCCCTAGGGGAGGGATCCCGCAGCCCCAGCATTTT,CASSPRGGIPQPQHF
TRBD2,-,TRBV7-3,TRBJ2-3,TGTGCCAGCAGCTTAGGCGGGGGGGCAGATACGCAGTATTTT,CASSLGGGADTQYF
-,-,TRBV2,TRBJ1-1,TGTGCCAGCAGTGACGGGGTCGCTGAAGCTTTCTTT,CASSDGVAEAFF
-,-,TRBV7-9,TRBJ1-2,TGTGCCAGCAGCCCAGGGTCGAGCTATGGCTACACCTTC,CASSPGSSYGYTF
-,-,TRBV19,TRBJ1-5,TGTGCCAGTAGTATGAGAGAGGGCAATCAGCCCCAGCATTTT,CASSMREGNQPQHF
TRBD2,-,TRBV5-1,TRBJ2-1,TGCGCCAGCAGCTTGGGACTAGCGGGAGGGCCAAGCTCCTACAATGAGCAGTTCTTC,CASSLGLAGGPSSYNEQFF
-,-,TRBV30,TRBJ1-5,TGTGCCTGGAGTACCCTGGGGGGGATTAATCAGCCCCAGCATTTT,CAWSTLGGINQPQHF
TRBD2,once,TRBV9,TRBJ2-2,TGTGCCAGCAGCGTTACCGGGAGGACGAACACCGGGGAGCTGTTTTTT,CASSVTGRTNTGELFF
TRBD1,few,TRBV19,TRBJ1-5,TGTGCCAGTAGTCCACAGGGGAATCAGCCCCAGCATTTT,CASSPQGNQPQHF
TRBD1,-,TRBV18,TRBJ1-5,TGTGCCAGCTCACGACAGGGGGCCGATATAGCCCAGCATTTT,CASSRQGADIAQHF
TRBD2,-,TRBV6-5,TRBJ2-3,TGTGCCAGCAGTTACTCTAGCGGGAAGGCAGATACGCAGTATTTT,CASSYSSGKADTQYF
-,once,TRBV23-1,TRBJ2-1,TGCGCCAGCAGTCAATCACGAGCTCCCTTCGAGCAGTTCTTC,CASSQSRAPFEQFF